Detailed here is one TCR beta chain. Its antigen is currently unknown. There are 15 residues in the CDR3. Trimming left V 3 bases short and J 0 bases short, with 10 bases between. Germline V gives CDR1 LNHDA, CDR2 SQIVND (reference sequence). The data stem from a study of T cell clones after liver transplantation. Looking at the study overall: Post-transplant blood was tracked for graft-donor-reactive T cell clones identified in a pre-transplant mixed lymphocyte reaction. Blood was drawn pre-transplant, before withdrawal, and after full or failed withdrawal. Third-party-reactive TCRbeta sequences from pre-transplant mixed lymphocyte reactions served as antigen-independent comparators.

Study-wide results and caveats: In 5 of 8 subjects, circulating graft-donor-reactive CD4 TCRbeta sequences fell significantly after transplant.

Measured with immunoSEQ multiplex PCR; TCRdb has only the in-frame clones, and not every one. The sample includes about 53,000 clones, roughly 84% of them seen just once. This chain joins TRBV19 and TRBJ2-3; unclear D gene. Specimen: CD4+ T cells from blood, collected before liver transplant. This receptor was obtained from a human donor who received a liver transplant. The CDR3 coding sequence is TGTGCCAGTAGTATGGTCTCATATAGCACAGATACGCAGTATTTT. This translates into CASSMVSYSTDTQYF.